The sequence of this T cell receptor beta chain was determined in a study of blood T cell repertoires in COVID-19. TCRdb keeps only in-frame clones here, not all; method: immunoSEQ multiplex PCR. The data show some 100,000 clones, 85% seen once. Trimming shortened V by 0 bases and J by 0 bases, and 6 bases separated the two germline ends. Germline V gene sequence: CDR1 SGHVS, CDR2 FNYEAQ. The CDR3 spans 15 residues. The specimen sequenced was peripheral blood. V is TRBV7-6 and J is TRBJ2-1; maybe TRBD2 (6 bases). This clonotype was obtained from a woman in her 70s with active or convalescent COVID-19. The CDR3 nucleotides are TGTGCCAGCAGCTTAGCGACTAGCTCCTACAATGAGCAGTTCTTC. Translated: CASSLATSSYNEQFF. Supplemented by reference TRBV7-6 and TRBJ2-1, the full variable domain reads GAGVSQSPRYKVTKRGQDVALRCDPISGHVSLYWYRQALGQGPEFLTYFNYEAQQDKSGLPNDRFSAERPEGSISTLTIQRTEQRDSAMYRCASSLATSSYNEQFFGPGTRLTVL.